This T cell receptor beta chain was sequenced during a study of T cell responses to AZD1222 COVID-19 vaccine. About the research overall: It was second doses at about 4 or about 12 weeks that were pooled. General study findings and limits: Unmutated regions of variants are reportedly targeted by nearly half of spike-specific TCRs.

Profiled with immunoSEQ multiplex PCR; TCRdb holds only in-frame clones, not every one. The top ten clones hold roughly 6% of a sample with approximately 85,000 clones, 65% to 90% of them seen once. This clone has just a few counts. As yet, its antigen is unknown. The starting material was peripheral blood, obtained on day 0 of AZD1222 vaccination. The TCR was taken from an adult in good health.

The CDR3 sequence is CASSFTAGQVNTEAFF. The CDR3 nucleotides are TGTGCCAGCAGCTTCACAGCGGGACAGGTGAACACTGAAGCTTTCTTT. The chain joins TRBV5-6 to TRBJ1-1, with 8 nucleotides matching TRBD1. This CDR3 is built from 16 residues. CDR1 is SGHDT, CDR2 YYEEEE, per germline. J lost 0 bases, V lost 2 bases, and 6 bases had no gene match. Using reference TRBV5-6 and TRBJ1-1 for the parts outside the CDR3, the full variable domain is DAGVTQSPTHLIKTRGQQVTLRCSPKSGHDTVSWYQQALGQGPQFIFQYYEEEERQRGNFPDRFSGHQFPNYSSELNVNALLLGDSALYLCASSFTAGQVNTEAFFGQGTRLTVV.